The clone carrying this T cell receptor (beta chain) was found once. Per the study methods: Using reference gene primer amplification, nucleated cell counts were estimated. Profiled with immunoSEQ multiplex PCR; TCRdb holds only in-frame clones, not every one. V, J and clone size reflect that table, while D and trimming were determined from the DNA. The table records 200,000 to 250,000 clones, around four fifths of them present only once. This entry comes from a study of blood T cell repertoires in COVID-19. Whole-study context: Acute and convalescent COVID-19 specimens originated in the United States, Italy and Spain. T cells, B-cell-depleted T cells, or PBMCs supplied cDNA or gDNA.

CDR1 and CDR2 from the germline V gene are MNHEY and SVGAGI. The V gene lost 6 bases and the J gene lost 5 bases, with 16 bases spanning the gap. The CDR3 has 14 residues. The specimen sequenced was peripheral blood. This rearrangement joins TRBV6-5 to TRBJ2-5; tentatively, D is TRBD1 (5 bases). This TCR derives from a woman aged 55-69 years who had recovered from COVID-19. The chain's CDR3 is CASRDNRPEETQYF. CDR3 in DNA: TGTGCCAGCAGGGACAACAGACCCGAGGAGACCCAGTACTTC.